This TCR beta chain is drawn from a study of T cell repertoires in cytomegalovirus infection. TCRdb ran MiXCR on the reads and lists one entry per CDR3 protein. The sample contains roughly 230,000 distinct CDR3 sequences, about 12% of which appear only once. This CDR3 is 13 amino acids long. Germline CDR1 reads SQVTM; CDR2 reads ANQGSEA. V dropped 7 bases and J dropped 5; count of bases not matched to a gene: 7. V gene TRBV29-1 combines with J gene TRBJ2-2; 7 bases are shared with TRBD1. Sequenced: PBMCs. The TCR originated in a human donor in good health (CMV status not recorded). Some clones in this sample may be carry-over from other donors' samples. The CDR3 nucleotides read TGCAGCGGTTGGGACAGAAGTACCGGGGAGCTGTTTTTT. Its protein product is CSGWDRSTGELFF.